This T cell receptor (beta chain) was recovered during a study of cytotoxic CD8 clonotypes in ibrutinib-treated CLL. The overall study: The subjects consisted of eleven to twelve relapsed/refractory and fewer than 16 treatment-naive individuals, with approximately 18 IGHV unmutated. Results showed around 24 partial and 2 complete responses; following median about 68 months, approximately 14 remained remitted, approximately 12 advanced.

The study, taken as a whole, reports: There were few public clonotypes, and on treatment they contracted or stayed stable. T-cell clonality at baseline went above that of age-matched healthy donors and rose and fell with circulating CD8+ T-cell counts.

As regards this clone: Antigen unknown.

TCRdb keeps only in-frame clones here, not all; method: immunoSEQ multiplex PCR. The repertoire holds about 160,000 clones, with about 88% as singletons. The specimen comprised PBMCs, sampled at disease progression, from a patient treated with ibrutinib. This TCR derives from a human donor with chronic lymphocytic leukemia.

In DNA, the CDR3 is TGTGCCAGCTCACCAGGACTTCGCACAGATACGCAGTATTTT. Translating gives CASSPGLRTDTQYF. The genes are TRBV18 and TRBJ2-3; D might be TRBD2 (5 bases). V lost 2 bases and J 1 base, leaving 7 bases between the germline ends. The CDR3 covers 14 residues. The germline V gene has CDR1 KGHSH and CDR2 LQKENI.